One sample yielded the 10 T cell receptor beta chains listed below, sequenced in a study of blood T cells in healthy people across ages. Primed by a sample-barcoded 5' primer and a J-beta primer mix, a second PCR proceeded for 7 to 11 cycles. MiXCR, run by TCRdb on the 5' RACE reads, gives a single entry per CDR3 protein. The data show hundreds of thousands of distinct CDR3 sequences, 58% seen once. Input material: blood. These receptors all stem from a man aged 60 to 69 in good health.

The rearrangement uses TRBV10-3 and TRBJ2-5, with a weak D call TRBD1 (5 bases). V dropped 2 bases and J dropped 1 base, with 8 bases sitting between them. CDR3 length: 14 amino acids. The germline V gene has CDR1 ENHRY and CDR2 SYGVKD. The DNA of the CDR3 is TGTGCCATCAGTGAGAAGGGGATCCAAGAGACCCAGTACTTC. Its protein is CAISEKGIQETQYF.

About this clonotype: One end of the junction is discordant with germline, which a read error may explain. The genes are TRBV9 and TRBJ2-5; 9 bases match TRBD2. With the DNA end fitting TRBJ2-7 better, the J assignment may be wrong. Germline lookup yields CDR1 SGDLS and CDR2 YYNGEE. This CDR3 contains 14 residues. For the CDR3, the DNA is TGTGCCAGCAACGTAGCGGGGGCGGCATACGAGCAGTACTTC. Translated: CASNVAGAAYEQYF.

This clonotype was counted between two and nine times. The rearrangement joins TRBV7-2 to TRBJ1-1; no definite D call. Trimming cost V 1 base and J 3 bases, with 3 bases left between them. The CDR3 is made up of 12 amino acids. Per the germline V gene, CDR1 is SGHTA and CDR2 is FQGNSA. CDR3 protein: CASSLVYTEAFF. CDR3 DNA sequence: TGTGCCAGCAGCTTAGTCTACACTGAAGCTTTCTTT.

The CDR3 here is CASRTGAGSYEQYF. The CDR3 DNA reads as TGTGCCAGCAGAACAGGGGCCGGCTCCTACGAGCAGTACTTC. The chain uses TRBV6-5 and TRBJ2-7, with 7 bases identical to TRBD1. Looked up from germline, CDR1 is MNHEY and CDR2 is SVGAGI. V gave up 6 bases and J gave up 0 bases; unmatched junction bases: 5. This CDR3 comprises 14 residues.

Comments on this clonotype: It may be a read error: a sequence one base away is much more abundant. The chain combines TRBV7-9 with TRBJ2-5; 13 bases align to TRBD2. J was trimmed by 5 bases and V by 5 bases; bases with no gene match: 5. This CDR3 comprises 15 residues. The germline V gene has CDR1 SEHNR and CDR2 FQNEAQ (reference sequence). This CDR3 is CASSPATSGGETQYF. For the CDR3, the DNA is TGTGCCAGCAGCCCTGCGACTAGCGGGGGGGAGACCCAGTACTTC. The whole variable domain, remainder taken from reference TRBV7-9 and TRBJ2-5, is DTGVSQNPRHKITKRGQNVTFRCDPISEHNRLYWYRQTLGQGPEFLTYFQNEAQLEKSRLLSDRFSAERPKGSFSTLEIQRTEQGDSAMYLCASSPATSGGETQYFGPGTRLLVL.

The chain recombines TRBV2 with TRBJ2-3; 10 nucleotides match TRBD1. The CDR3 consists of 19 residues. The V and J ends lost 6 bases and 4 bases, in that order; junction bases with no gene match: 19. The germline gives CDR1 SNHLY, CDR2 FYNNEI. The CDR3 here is CASRPLGRDRGPGADTQYF. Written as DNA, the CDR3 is TGTGCCAGCAGACCCCTCGGCCGGGACAGGGGACCGGGCGCAGATACGCAGTATTTT. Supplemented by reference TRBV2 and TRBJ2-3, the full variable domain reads EPEVTQTPSHQVTQMGQEVILRCVPISNHLYFYWYRQILGQKVEFLVSFYNNEISEKSEIFDDQFSVERPDGSNFTLKIRSTKLEDSAMYFCASRPLGRDRGPGADTQYFGPGTRLTVL.

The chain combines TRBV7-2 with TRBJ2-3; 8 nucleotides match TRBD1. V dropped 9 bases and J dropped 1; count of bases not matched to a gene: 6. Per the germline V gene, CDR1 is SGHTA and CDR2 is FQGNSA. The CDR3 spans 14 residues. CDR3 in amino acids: CASHRGAGTDTQYF. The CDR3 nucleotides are TGTGCCAGTCACAGGGGGGCGGGCACAGATACGCAGTATTTT.

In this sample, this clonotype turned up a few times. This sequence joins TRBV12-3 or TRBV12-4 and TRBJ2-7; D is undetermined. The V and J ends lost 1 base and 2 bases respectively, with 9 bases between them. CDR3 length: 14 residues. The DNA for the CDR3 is TGTGCCAGCAGTTTAGTAAGTGTTGCCTACGAGCAGTACTTC. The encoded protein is CASSLVSVAYEQYF.

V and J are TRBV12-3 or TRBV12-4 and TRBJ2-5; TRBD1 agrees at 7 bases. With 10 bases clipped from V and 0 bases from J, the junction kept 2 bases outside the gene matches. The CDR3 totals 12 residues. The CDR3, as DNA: TGTGCCACCGGACAGGACCAAGAGACCCAGTACTTC. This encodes CATGQDQETQYF.

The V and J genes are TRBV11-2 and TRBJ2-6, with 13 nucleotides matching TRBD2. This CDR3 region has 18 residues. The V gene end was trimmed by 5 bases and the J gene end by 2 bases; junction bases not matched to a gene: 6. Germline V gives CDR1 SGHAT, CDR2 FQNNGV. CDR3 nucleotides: TGTGCCAGCAGCCCAAGGACTAGCGGGGGAGCTGGGGCCAACGTCCTGACTTTC. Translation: CASSPRTSGGAGANVLTF. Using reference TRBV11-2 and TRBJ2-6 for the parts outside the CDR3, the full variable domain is EAGVAQSPRYKIIEKRQSVAFWCNPISGHATLYWYQQILGQGPKLLIQFQNNGVVDDSQLPKDRFSAERLKGVDSTLKIQPAKLEDSAVYLCASSPRTSGGAGANVLTFGAGSRLTVL.